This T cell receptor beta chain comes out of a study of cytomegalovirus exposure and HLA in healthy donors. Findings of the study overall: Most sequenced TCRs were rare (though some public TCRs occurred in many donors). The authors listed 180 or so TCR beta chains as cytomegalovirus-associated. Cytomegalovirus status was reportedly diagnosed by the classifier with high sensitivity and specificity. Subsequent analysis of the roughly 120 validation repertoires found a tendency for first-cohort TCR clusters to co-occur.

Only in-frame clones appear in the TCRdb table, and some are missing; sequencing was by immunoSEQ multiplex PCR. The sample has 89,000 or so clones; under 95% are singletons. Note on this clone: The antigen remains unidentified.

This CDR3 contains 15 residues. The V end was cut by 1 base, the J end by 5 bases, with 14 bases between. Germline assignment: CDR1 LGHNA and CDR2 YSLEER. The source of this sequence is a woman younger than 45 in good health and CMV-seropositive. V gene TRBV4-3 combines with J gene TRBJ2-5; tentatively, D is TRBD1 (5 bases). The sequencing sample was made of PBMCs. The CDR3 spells CASSQGPGLGETQYF. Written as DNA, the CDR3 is TGCGCCAGCAGCCAAGGTCCAGGGCTGGGGGAGACCCAGTACTTC.